This T cell receptor beta chain originates from a study of blood T cells in healthy people across ages. Findings and caveats of the study: Diversity of TCR beta per million T cells declined in a roughly linear way with age. Percentage of naive T cells showed a strong correlation with TCR beta diversity.

The sample holds many counts of this clonotype. Its antigen remains unknown. Alongside a J-beta primer mix, a sample-barcoded 5' primer served in a second PCR lasting about 7 to 11 cycles. MiXCR was run by TCRdb on the 5' RACE reads, yielding one entry per CDR3 protein. The sample carries roughly 650,000 distinct CDR3 sequences, 32% recorded once. No fewer than 7 million PBMCs went into each sample. The total RNA that was extracted per sample amounted to at least 5.5 micrograms. Germline-derived CDR1 and CDR2 are MNHEY and SMNVEV (reference sequence). This CDR3 has 14 residues. The V end was cut by 5 bases, the J end by 7 bases, with 12 bases between.

This sequence originates from a woman at least 80 years old in good health. The sequenced sample consisted of blood. J is TRBJ1-6 and V is TRBV27; D gene ambiguous. CDR3 residues: CASSKEVGNSPLHF. For the CDR3, the DNA is TGTGCCAGCAGTAAGGAGGTGGGCAATTCACCCCTCCACTTT.